One sample yielded the 29 T cell receptor beta chains listed below, sequenced in a study of cytomegalovirus exposure and HLA in healthy donors. PCR amplification relied on 60 Vbeta primers (plus 13 Jbeta primers). Sequencing used immunoSEQ multiplex PCR; TCRdb keeps in-frame clones, though not all of them. The sample contains some 89,000 clones, just under 80% of which appear only once. Source material: PBMCs. The receptors here all came from a woman between 40 and 50 years old in good health and CMV-seropositive.

The chain links TRBV6-5 to TRBJ2-1; 7 nucleotides agree with TRBD1. V shed 10 bases and J 6 bases; nucleotides not matched to a gene: 15. In germline, CDR1 is MNHEY, CDR2 SVGAGI. The CDR3 is made up of 15 amino acids. The CDR3 region is CATRGPDRDGNEQFF. Here the CDR3 DNA reads TGTGCCACCCGGGGCCCCGACAGGGACGGCAATGAGCAGTTCTTC.

The rearrangement joins TRBV10-3 to TRBJ2-2; possibly TRBD1 for D (6 bases). CDR1 and CDR2 from the germline V gene are ENHRY and SYGVKD. The CDR3 covers 16 residues. With 11 bases removed from V and 0 bases from J, the gap between germline ends came to 19 bases. CDR3 amino acids: CASRGRGSPNTGELFF. The DNA for the CDR3 is TGTGCCTCCCGGGGCAGGGGATCCCCGAACACCGGGGAGCTGTTTTTT.

The gene calls are TRBV5-8 and TRBJ2-1; weak D call: TRBD1 (5 bases). V was pared by 0 bases and J by 6 bases, with 16 bases between. This CDR3 has 16 amino acids. Germline V gives CDR1 SGHTS, CDR2 YDEGEE. Written as DNA, the CDR3 is TGTGCCAGCAGCTTGGAGTCAGGGCTTTACGGCAATGAGCAGTTCTTC. It yields the protein CASSLESGLYGNEQFF.

V gene TRBV5-1 combines with J gene TRBJ2-1, with TRBD2 matching over 8 bases. V lost 2 bases and J lost 2; bases outside the gene matches: 0. This CDR3 comprises 14 residues. Germline V gene data show CDR1 as SGHRS and CDR2 as YFSETQ. For the CDR3, the DNA is TGCGCCAGCAGCTTTAGCGGGGCCTACAATGAGCAGTTCTTC. It is translated as CASSFSGAYNEQFF.

As regards this clone: Other DNA sequences in this specimen translate into the identical CDR3. J is TRBJ1-1 and V is TRBV6-6; the D is unclear. This CDR3 has 12 amino acids. Trimming left V 6 bases short and J 1 base short, with 6 bases between. Germline assignment: CDR1 MNHNY and CDR2 SVGAGI (reference sequence). The CDR3 protein is CASRQQNTEAFF. In DNA, the CDR3 is TGTGCCAGCAGACAACAGAACACTGAAGCTTTCTTT.

This clone showed up just once. This CDR3 is CASSPPRLAGENGELFF. The CDR3, as DNA: TGTGCCAGCAGCCCTCCCCGGCTAGCGGGAGAGAACGGGGAGCTGTTTTTT. The rearrangement uses TRBV21-1 and TRBJ2-2; the D segment call TRBD2 is taken from the table without a DNA check. TRBV21-1 is classified as a pseudogene. The CDR3 sequence is 17 residues long.

The rearrangement uses TRBV4-1 and TRBJ2-3; TRBD2 matches 8 bases. CDR1 is MGHRA, CDR2 YSYEKL, per germline. The CDR3 spans 15 residues. V lost 4 bases to trimming and J lost 2 bases; unmatched junction nucleotides: 5. The CDR3 bases are TGCGCCAGCAGCCCCTTAGCGGGAACCACAGATACGCAGTATTTT. Its protein product is CASSPLAGTTDTQYF.

This chain connects TRBV5-1 to TRBJ1-1; 9 positions agree with TRBD1. CDR3 length equals 15 residues. With V trimmed by 4 bases and J by 2 bases, 6 bases remained unmatched. The germline CDR1 and CDR2 sequences are SGHRS and YFSETQ. CDR3 in DNA: TGCGCCAGCAGCATTACAGGGGGCGGAAACACTGAAGCTTTCTTT. It translates to CASSITGGGNTEAFF.

This sequence joins TRBV5-6 and TRBJ1-5; 8 nucleotides align to TRBD1. The CDR3 extends over 14 amino acids. Looked up from germline, CDR1 is SGHDT and CDR2 is YYEEEE. V lost 3 bases and J lost 11; bases outside the gene matches: 10. The CDR3 region has the DNA TGTGCCAGCAGCTCCGGGACAGGAGCCTCTTCCCAGCATTTT. It is translated as CASSSGTGASSQHF.

The chain links TRBV18 to TRBJ2-2; the D gene is possibly TRBD1 (6 bases). Between the trimmed V and J ends, which lost 3 bases and 2 bases, there was a span of 13 bases. CDR3 length equals 16 residues. Germline V gene sequence: CDR1 KGHSH, CDR2 LQKENI. CDR3 coding DNA: TGTGCCAGCTCACCTCTCGGACAGACTAACACCGGGGAGCTGTTTTTT. It specifies CASSPLGQTNTGELFF.

This clone appeared a few times. This chain joins TRBV10-2 and TRBJ2-7, with 8 nucleotides matching TRBD2. The V segment lost 6 bases and the J segment 0 bases; nucleotides outside the gene matches: 10. Germline lookup yields CDR1 WSHSY and CDR2 SAAADI. This CDR3 contains 16 residues. The CDR3 sequence is CASSGSSGRGSYEQYF. CDR3 coding DNA: TGCGCCAGCAGCGGGTCGAGCGGGAGAGGCTCCTACGAGCAGTACTTC.

The gene calls are TRBV15 and TRBJ2-3, with 12 bases matching TRBD2. CDR3 length: 17 residues. Germline CDR1 reads LNHNV; CDR2 reads YYDKDF (reference sequence). The V segment lost 1 base and the J segment 5 bases; nucleotides outside the gene matches: 7. This chain's CDR3 is CATSRGGPGLAGDTQYF. The CDR3 DNA follows: TGTGCCACCAGCAGAGGGGGTCCGGGACTAGCGGGAGATACGCAGTATTTT.

This sequence joins TRBV6-5 and TRBJ2-3; tentative D call: TRBD2 (6 bases). CDR3 length: 12 amino acids. CDR1 and CDR2 (germline): MNHEY, SVGAGI. Trimming stripped 5 bases from V and 4 bases from J, with 7 bases between. The CDR3 nucleotides are TGTGCCAGCAGTGGAGGGCCAGATACGCAGTATTTT. This gives the protein CASSGGPDTQYF.

The chain employs TRBV5-1 and TRBJ2-5, with TRBD1 as a possible D gene (6 bases). V dropped 2 bases and J dropped 3 bases, with 14 bases sitting between them. The CDR3 is 15 residues long. Per germline, CDR1 SGHRS and CDR2 YFSETQ. This CDR3 is CASSFNQGRKETQYF. The CDR3 nucleotides read TGCGCCAGCAGCTTCAACCAGGGGCGCAAAGAGACCCAGTACTTC.

The V and J genes are TRBV10-3 and TRBJ1-2; 8 bases are a match to TRBD1. The junction had 8 bases not matched to a gene; V was cut back by 6 bases and J by 8 bases. The CDR3 has 13 amino acids. CDR1 and CDR2 (germline): ENHRY, SYGVKD. In DNA, the CDR3 is TGTGCCATCAGCCCGGCAGGGGGCTCGGGCTACACCTTC. It yields the protein CAISPAGGSGYTF.

This chain uses TRBV2 with TRBJ2-3, with D maybe TRBD2 (5 bases). CDR1 and CDR2 (germline): SNHLY, FYNNEI. The length of the CDR3 is 12 residues. Trimming left V 8 bases short and J 2 bases short, with 8 bases between. The CDR3: CASVRDTDTQYF. CDR3 in DNA: TGTGCCAGCGTCCGGGACACAGATACGCAGTATTTT.

V and J are TRBV7-6 and TRBJ2-3; no clear D gene. CDR1 and CDR2 from the germline V gene are SGHVS and FNYEAQ. Trimming removed 5 bases at V and 2 bases at J, with 14 bases between. The CDR3 runs 15 residues. The CDR3 region has the DNA TGTGCCAGCAGCAGACTCGCCACTCCCACAGATACGCAGTATTTT. Its translation: CASSRLATPTDTQYF.

The gene calls are TRBV7-9 and TRBJ1-2, with 7 bases identical to TRBD1. The germline CDR1 and CDR2 sequences are SEHNR and FQNEAQ (reference sequence). This CDR3 is built from 11 residues. Trimming at V came to 8 bases and at J to 6 bases, leaving 3 bases not matched to a gene. The CDR3: CASATGDGYTF. CDR3 sequence (DNA): TGTGCCAGCGCTACAGGGGATGGCTACACCTTC.

The chain links TRBV6-5 to TRBJ2-3, with 9 bases fitting TRBD2. V was clipped by 2 bases and J by 6 bases; unmatched bases: 3. The CDR3 contains 14 residues. CDR1 MNHEY and CDR2 SVGAGI come from the germline V gene. CDR3 loop: CASSYGSGGDTQYF. As DNA, the CDR3 is TGTGCCAGCAGTTACGGGAGCGGGGGGGATACGCAGTATTTT.

The J gene is TRBJ2-7, the V gene TRBV5-6; 7 nucleotides align to TRBD2. The CDR3 is 14 residues long. Trimming removed 1 base from V and 4 bases from J; junction bases left unmatched: 5. Germline V CDR1 and CDR2: SGHDT, YYEEEE. This chain's CDR3 is CASSLSLAAYEQYF. The CDR3 DNA reads as TGTGCCAGCAGCTTGAGCCTAGCGGCGTACGAGCAGTACTTC.

The J gene is TRBJ2-6, the V gene TRBV5-1; no clear D gene. This CDR3 is built from 15 residues. In germline, CDR1 is SGHRS, CDR2 YFSETQ. The V end lost 4 bases, the J end lost 1 base, and 9 bases lay between the germline ends. This chain's CDR3 is CASSREVSGANVLTF. The CDR3 DNA sequence: TGCGCCAGCAGCCGTGAGGTATCTGGGGCCAACGTCCTGACTTTC.

This clone turned up a few times. The chain carries TRBV9 and TRBJ2-6; tentative D call: TRBD1 (6 bases). The CDR3 sequence is 20 residues long. CDR1 is SGDLS, CDR2 YYNGEE, per germline. V was cut by 2 bases and J by 0 bases, with 21 bases left in between. The CDR3 sequence: CASSVPGERNKYSGANVLTF. For the CDR3, the DNA is TGTGCCAGCAGCGTCCCAGGGGAGCGGAACAAATACTCTGGGGCCAACGTCCTGACTTTC.

The rearrangement uses TRBV2 and TRBJ2-7; tentative D call: TRBD2 (6 bases). Trimming removed 7 bases from V and 2 bases from J, with 18 bases in between. The CDR3 spans 15 residues. The germline CDR1 and CDR2 sequences are SNHLY and FYNNEI. CDR3 sequence (DNA): TGTGCCAGCACCAAAGAGGGGACTTTAGCCTACGAGCAGTACTTC. Translating it yields CASTKEGTLAYEQYF.

This clone was detected only once. J is TRBJ2-1 and V is TRBV11-3; TRBD1 matches at 7 bases. This CDR3 has 14 residues. V trimming: 5 bases; J trimming: 5 bases; junction bases outside the gene matches: 6. Germline V CDR1 and CDR2: SGHNT, YENEEA. For the CDR3, the DNA is TGTGCCAGCAGCAAGGGACAGTGGGACAATGAGCAGTTCTTC. This sequence encodes CASSKGQWDNEQFF.

This rearrangement joins TRBV7-9 to TRBJ1-1, with 7 bases identical to TRBD1. The CDR3 spans 16 residues. Trimming cost V 1 base and J 5 bases; bases outside gene matches: 10. The germline gives CDR1 SEHNR, CDR2 FQNEAQ (reference sequence). This CDR3 reads CASSLVPRQGLTEAFF. CDR3 in DNA: TGTGCCAGCAGCTTAGTGCCCCGACAGGGCTTGACTGAAGCTTTCTTT. Drawing the rest from reference TRBV7-9 and TRBJ1-1, the complete variable domain is DTGVSQNPRHKITKRGQNVTFRCDPISEHNRLYWYRQTLGQGPEFLTYFQNEAQLEKSRLLSDRFSAERPKGSFSTLEIQRTEQGDSAMYLCASSLVPRQGLTEAFFGQGTRLTVV.

This chain joins TRBV7-6 and TRBJ2-7, with 7 nucleotides matching TRBD2. This CDR3 region has 16 residues. CDR1 and CDR2 from the germline V gene are SGHVS and FNYEAQ. Trimming removed 4 bases from V and 6 bases from J; junction bases left unmatched: 15. The CDR3 protein is CASSSQRGPAGGEQYF. The CDR3 DNA sequence: TGTGCCAGCAGCTCCCAGCGGGGACCCGCCGGAGGCGAGCAGTACTTC.

The table lists this clone with a count of one. The chain employs TRBV7-8 and TRBJ1-5; tentative D call: TRBD1 (6 bases). Germline V gene sequence: CDR1 SGHVS, CDR2 FQNEAQ. This CDR3 has 17 residues. V lost 2 bases and J 4 bases, leaving 18 bases between the germline ends. The CDR3 region is CASSLSGRGNGNQPQHF. CDR3 sequence (DNA): TGTGCCAGCAGCTTAAGCGGCAGGGGCAACGGGAATCAGCCCCAGCATTTT.

The chain has TRBV7-6 and TRBJ2-7, with TRBD2 matching over 14 bases. The CDR3 loop spans 16 amino acids. The J segment lost 3 bases and the V segment lost 1 base, leaving 2 bases of the junction unmatched. Germline V lookup: CDR1 SGHVS, CDR2 FNYEAQ. CDR3 DNA: TGTGCCAGCAGCTTAGAGGGACTAGCGGGAGACTACGAGCAGTACTTC. This codes for CASSLEGLAGDYEQYF. Full variable domain (outside the CDR3, taken from reference TRBV7-6 and TRBJ2-7): GAGVSQSPRYKVTKRGQDVALRCDPISGHVSLYWYRQALGQGPEFLTYFNYEAQQDKSGLPNDRFSAERPEGSISTLTIQRTEQRDSAMYRCASSLEGLAGDYEQYFGPGTRLTVT.

The V and J genes are TRBV19 and TRBJ1-2; no clear D. In germline, CDR1 is LNHDA, CDR2 SQIVND (reference sequence). This CDR3 contains 14 residues. The ends were cut back, 4 bases at V and 8 bases at J, with 17 bases in the middle. The CDR3 nucleotides read TGTGCCAGTAGTAAGAACAGCCTCTTCGGAGGCTACACCTTC. It encodes CASSKNSLFGGYTF.